Shown below are 28 T cell receptor beta chains from a single sample sequenced in a study of T cells in localized non-small cell lung cancer. The assay was immunoSEQ multiplex PCR, and TCRdb's table has in-frame clones only and misses some. In the table there are approximately 150,000 clones, 80% to 90% of which are singletons. The starting material was peripheral blood, obtained before any cancer treatment. These receptors came from a female donor older than 55 with stage I lung adenocarcinoma.

The rearrangement links TRBV11-2 to TRBJ1-5, with a tentative D call TRBD1 (5 bases). The length of the CDR3 is 14 residues. Per the germline V gene, CDR1 is SGHAT and CDR2 is FQNNGV. Deletions cut 1 base from V and 5 bases from J, with 9 bases between. CDR3 region: CASSLGGRDQPQHF. DNA for the CDR3: TGTGCCAGCAGCTTAGGGGGCAGGGATCAGCCCCAGCATTTT.

V gene TRBV5-6 combines with J gene TRBJ2-1, with 9 bases matching TRBD2. The J segment lost 0 bases and the V segment lost 0 bases, leaving 10 bases of the junction unmatched. This CDR3 has 19 amino acids. The germline V gene encodes CDR1 SGHDT and CDR2 YYEEEE. CDR3 loop: CASSLDLRSGRPSYNEQFF. The CDR3 coding sequence is TGTGCCAGCAGCTTGGACCTACGGAGCGGGAGGCCCTCCTACAATGAGCAGTTCTTC.

Only one count was recorded for this clone. The chain links TRBV5-6 to TRBJ2-5; D is possibly TRBD2 (6 bases). This CDR3 has 15 amino acids. CDR1 SGHDT and CDR2 YYEEEE come from the germline V gene. Trimming removed 2 bases from V and 5 bases from J, with 16 bases in between. The CDR3 protein is CASSFPAEGWETQYF. The CDR3 DNA sequence: TGTGCCAGCAGCTTTCCAGCGGAGGGGTGGGAGACCCAGTACTTC.

V is TRBV11-2 and J is TRBJ2-1; D possibly corresponds to TRBD2 (5 bases). This CDR3 is 15 amino acids long. Trimming took off 3 bases at V and 3 bases at J, with 12 bases between the two ends. Germline CDR1 and CDR2: SGHAT and FQNNGV. The CDR3 loop reads CASSFHPGSYNEQFF. CDR3 in DNA: TGTGCCAGCAGCTTCCATCCTGGGAGCTACAATGAGCAGTTCTTC.

The chain recombines TRBV7-2 with TRBJ1-1; D is ambiguous. There are 13 residues in the CDR3. CDR1 is SGHTA and CDR2 is FQGNSA in the germline V gene. Trimming cost V 5 bases and J 1 base, with 8 bases left between them. For the CDR3, the DNA is TGTGCCAGCAGCCACTTGTGGAACACTGAAGCTTTCTTT. As protein: CASSHLWNTEAFF.

This chain connects TRBV4-2 to TRBJ2-5, with TRBD2 matching 12 bases. The J call may be mistaken, given a closer DNA end match to TRBJ2-7. The V gene's germline CDR1 is LGHNA and CDR2 YNFKEQ. The CDR3 covers 15 residues. The CDR3 loop is CASSLQTSGSYEQYF. In DNA, the CDR3 is TGTGCCAGCAGCCTCCAGACTAGCGGGAGCTACGAGCAGTACTTC.

This sequence joins TRBV18 and TRBJ2-1; D not resolved. From germline, CDR1 is KGHSH and CDR2 LQKENI. Trimming took off 3 bases at V and 8 bases at J, with 5 bases between the two ends. The CDR3 consists of 11 residues. The CDR3 sequence: CASSPEHEQFF. The CDR3 DNA sequence: TGTGCCAGCTCACCCGAGCATGAGCAGTTCTTC. The full variable domain, completed using reference TRBV18 and TRBJ2-1, is NAGVMQNPRHLVRRRGQEARLRCSPMKGHSHVYWYRQLPEEGLKFMVYLQKENIIDESGMPKERFSAEFPKEGPSILRIQQVVRGDSAAYFCASSPEHEQFFGPGTRLTVL.

DNA of the CDR3: TGCGCCAGCAGCACGGGACAGACACTAGCCAAAAACATTCAGTACTTC. Translating gives CASSTGQTLAKNIQYF. The rearrangement links TRBV5-1 to TRBJ2-4; 7 bases align to TRBD1. From germline, CDR1 is SGHRS and CDR2 YFSETQ. The CDR3 totals 16 residues. V shed 4 bases and J 0 bases; nucleotides not matched to a gene: 7. Full variable domain (remainder filled in from reference TRBV5-1 and TRBJ2-4): KAGVTQTPRYLIKTRGQQVTLSCSPISGHRSVSWYQQTPGQGLQFLFEYFSETQRNKGNFPGRFSGRQFSNSRSEMNVSTLELGDSALYLCASSTGQTLAKNIQYFGAGTRLSVL.

The chain recombines TRBV7-8 with TRBJ2-7; maybe TRBD1 (6 bases). Germline V gene lookup returns CDR1 SGHVS and CDR2 FQNEAQ. Trimming took 1 base from V and 2 from J, leaving 18 bases between them. The CDR3 consists of 17 residues. This CDR3 reads CASSLERPWGPPYEQYF. The CDR3 region has the DNA TGTGCCAGCAGCTTAGAGAGGCCCTGGGGGCCCCCCTACGAGCAGTACTTC.

The rearrangement joins TRBV5-1 to TRBJ2-7, with 8 bases that match TRBD1. The CDR3 spans 13 residues. CDR1 and CDR2 (germline): SGHRS, YFSETQ. V shed 4 bases, J shed 3 bases, and the junction held 3 bases outside the gene matches. The CDR3 is CASSVDRDYEQYF. For the CDR3, the DNA is TGCGCCAGCAGCGTGGACAGGGACTACGAGCAGTACTTC.

V usage is TRBV25-1 and J usage is TRBJ1-5, with D tentatively TRBD1 (6 bases). The CDR3 covers 16 residues. With 2 bases removed from V and 7 bases from J, the gap between germline ends came to 18 bases. Germline CDR1 is MGHDK and CDR2 is SYGVNS. CDR3 loop: CASSETGSGGHQPQHF. The CDR3 nucleotides are TGTGCCAGCAGTGAAACAGGGTCAGGCGGACACCAGCCCCAGCATTTT.

The chain carries TRBV5-4 and TRBJ1-4; D possibly corresponds to TRBD1 (6 bases). The CDR3 is made up of 14 amino acids. Germline CDR1 and CDR2: SGHNT and YYREEE (reference sequence). The V end was cut by 1 base, the J end by 7 bases, with 11 bases between. CDR3 residues: CASSLKGVVEKLFF. Here the CDR3 DNA reads TGTGCCAGCAGCTTGAAGGGGGTCGTTGAAAAACTGTTTTTT.

The rearrangement links TRBV11-2 to TRBJ2-7, with 11 bases lining up with TRBD2. V was clipped by 9 bases and J by 2 bases; unmatched bases: 12. Germline V gene lookup returns CDR1 SGHAT and CDR2 FQNNGV. The length of the CDR3 is 16 residues. The CDR3 DNA reads as TGTGCCAGTTCCGGGCTAGCGGGAGGCCCCCCCTACGAGCAGTACTTC. It codes for CASSGLAGGPPYEQYF.

The chain uses TRBV25-1 and TRBJ2-1; 9 bases align to TRBD2. Germline-derived CDR1 and CDR2 are MGHDK and SYGVNS. There are 15 residues in the CDR3. V trimming: 7 bases; J trimming: 5 bases; junction bases outside the gene matches: 9. CDR3 residues: CASNPLAGLDNEQFF. DNA of the CDR3: TGTGCCAGCAATCCTCTAGCGGGACTGGACAATGAGCAGTTCTTC.

The V gene is TRBV29-1, the J gene TRBJ2-5; D is ambiguous. The CDR3 is 10 amino acids. Germline V gene data show CDR1 as SQVTM and CDR2 as ANQGSEA. V shed 6 bases and J shed 5 bases, with 7 bases lying between them. CDR3 region: CSVVGETQYF. The CDR3 DNA reads TGCAGCGTGGTGGGGGAGACCCAGTACTTC.

This chain joins TRBV30 and TRBJ2-1, with D unclear. Trimming removed 1 base at V and 4 bases at J, with 11 bases between. Germline V CDR1 and CDR2: GTSNPN, SVGIG (reference sequence). CDR3 length: 14 residues. The CDR3 DNA is TGTGCCTGGAGTGGAGGCGGAGCATACAATGAGCAGTTCTTC. Protein: CAWSGGGAYNEQFF.

This chain connects TRBV28 to TRBJ1-1; 7 bases fit TRBD1. Looked up from germline, CDR1 is MDHEN and CDR2 is SYDVKM. The CDR3 has 15 residues. V gave up 5 bases and J gave up 1 base; unmatched junction bases: 7. The CDR3 DNA sequence: TGTGCCAGCAGTGGAACTCCAGGGGGGAACACTGAAGCTTTCTTT. Protein: CASSGTPGGNTEAFF.

The rearrangement links TRBV29-1 to TRBJ1-5; a weak D match, TRBD1 (6 bases). Trimming removed 4 bases at V and 4 bases at J, with 14 bases between. CDR1 and CDR2 from the germline V gene are SQVTM and ANQGSEA. The CDR3 has 14 amino acids. The DNA of the CDR3 is TGCAGCGTTGCTGTCGGACAGTGGAATCAGCCCCAGCATTTT. Translation: CSVAVGQWNQPQHF.

This clone turned up a few times. The genes are TRBV18 and TRBJ1-3; D gene uncertain. Per the germline V gene, CDR1 is KGHSH and CDR2 is LQKENI. This CDR3 contains 13 residues. The V end was cut by 3 bases, the J end by 4 bases, with 7 bases between. For the CDR3, the DNA is TGTGCCAGCTCACCGGATCGAGGAAACACCATATATTTT. Protein product: CASSPDRGNTIYF.

The chain joins TRBV12-5 to TRBJ2-3; 8 bases map to TRBD1. J was trimmed by 6 bases and V by 6 bases; bases with no gene match: 8. This CDR3 contains 14 residues. Germline CDR1 is LGHNT and CDR2 is FRNRAP. CDR3 loop: CASGYGQGMDTQYF. The CDR3 bases are TGTGCTAGTGGATACGGACAGGGCATGGATACGCAGTATTTT.

The chain recombines TRBV19 with TRBJ1-1; no clear D. V was pared by 8 bases and J by 5 bases, with 12 bases between. Germline CDR1 LNHDA, CDR2 SQIVND (reference sequence). CDR3 length: 12 amino acids. The CDR3 region has the DNA TGTGCCAGTGCCGGCGGGTTGACTGAAGCTTTCTTT. It translates to CASAGGLTEAFF.

This chain joins TRBV6-1 and TRBJ1-1; possible D gene TRBD1, 5 bases. Per germline, CDR1 MNHNS and CDR2 SASEGT. There are 14 residues in the CDR3. V lost 4 bases, J lost 4 bases, and 13 bases lay in between. In DNA form, the CDR3 reads TGTGCCAGCAGTGGGAGTTCAAGGGGCACTGAAGCTTTCTTT. Its translation: CASSGSSRGTEAFF.

The chain recombines TRBV19 with TRBJ1-5; tentatively, D is TRBD1 (6 bases). Trimming pared 3 bases from V and 3 bases from J, leaving 18 bases between. This CDR3 is built from 17 residues. Germline V gene lookup returns CDR1 LNHDA and CDR2 SQIVND (reference sequence). CDR3 in amino acids: CASSMNPSRGDNQPQHF. The CDR3 region has the DNA TGTGCCAGTAGTATGAATCCGTCCAGGGGAGACAATCAGCCCCAGCATTTT. The full variable domain, rest sourced from reference TRBV19 and TRBJ1-5, is DGGITQSPKYLFRKEGQNVTLSCEQNLNHDAMYWYRQDPGQGLRLIYYSQIVNDFQKGDIAEGYSVSREKKESFPLTVTSAQKNPTAFYLCASSMNPSRGDNQPQHFGDGTRLSIL.

A single count supports this clone. The rearrangement uses TRBV5-1 and TRBJ1-2; TRBD1 is a possible D gene (5 bases). Germline loops: CDR1 SGHRS, CDR2 YFSETQ. V lost 4 bases and J 5 bases, leaving 9 bases between the germline ends. This CDR3 has 12 amino acids. The CDR3 DNA sequence: TGCGCCAGCAGCCCCGGGGGGTATGGCTACACCTTC. It translates to CASSPGGYGYTF.

This clone occurred once. V gene TRBV5-1 combines with J gene TRBJ1-1, with D possibly TRBD1 on 5 matching bases. The germline gives CDR1 SGHRS, CDR2 YFSETQ. The length of the CDR3 is 15 residues. Trimming shortened V by 0 bases and J by 4 bases, and 13 bases separated the two germline ends. The CDR3 DNA sequence: TGCGCCAGCAGCTTGGGGCCCGGGGGGAGCACTGAAGCTTTCTTT. This translates into CASSLGPGGSTEAFF. Full variable domain (rest looked up from reference TRBV5-1 and TRBJ1-1): KAGVTQTPRYLIKTRGQQVTLSCSPISGHRSVSWYQQTPGQGLQFLFEYFSETQRNKGNFPGRFSGRQFSNSRSEMNVSTLELGDSALYLCASSLGPGGSTEAFFGQGTRLTVV.

The J gene is TRBJ2-4, the V gene TRBV6-5; tentative D call: TRBD1 (6 bases). CDR3 length equals 15 residues. Germline lookup yields CDR1 MNHEY and CDR2 SVGAGI. V was cut by 6 bases and J by 0 bases, with 12 bases left in between. The CDR3 reads CASSPGHLAKNIQYF. In DNA form, the CDR3 reads TGTGCCAGCAGCCCGGGACACCTAGCCAAAAACATTCAGTACTTC.

The V call is TRBV6-1, the J call TRBJ2-7, with 8 bases that match TRBD2. CDR1 and CDR2 (germline): MNHNS, SASEGT. After removal of 5 bases from V and 3 bases from J, the junction contained 6 bases not matched to a gene. This CDR3 region has 14 residues. The CDR3 DNA follows: TGTGCCAGCAGTAGATTAGCGGGATACTACGAGCAGTACTTC. Translated, it gives CASSRLAGYYEQYF.

The V call is TRBV28, the J call TRBJ2-3, with 8 bases that match TRBD2. Germline V gives CDR1 MDHEN, CDR2 SYDVKM. Losses at the gene ends were 6 bases for V and 3 bases for J; bases not matched to a gene: 8. This CDR3 contains 15 residues. For the CDR3, the DNA is TGTGCCAGCAGCTCCAGCGGGAGCGGGACAGATACGCAGTATTTT. Translated: CASSSSGSGTDTQYF.